This T cell receptor beta chain was captured in a study of blood T cell repertoires in COVID-19. Overall study context: PBMCs, B-cell-depleted T cells, or T cells provided the cDNA or gDNA that made up the material.

Trimming stripped 4 bases from V and 7 bases from J, with 11 bases between. The CDR3 is 13 amino acids. Germline assignment: CDR1 SGHTA and CDR2 FQGNSA. This table comes from immunoSEQ multiplex PCR, and its TCRdb copy is limited to in-frame clones, with some not included. The sample has approximately 110,000 clones, roughly 88% seen once; the top ten hold 0.88%. The receptor's source is a woman aged 50 to 60 with active or convalescent COVID-19. The chain combines TRBV7-2 with TRBJ2-1, with D perhaps matching TRBD1 (5 bases). Material for sequencing was peripheral blood. CDR3 in DNA: TGTGCCAGCAGCTCCAGAAGGGGTAATGAGCAGTTCTTC. It translates to CASSSRRGNEQFF.